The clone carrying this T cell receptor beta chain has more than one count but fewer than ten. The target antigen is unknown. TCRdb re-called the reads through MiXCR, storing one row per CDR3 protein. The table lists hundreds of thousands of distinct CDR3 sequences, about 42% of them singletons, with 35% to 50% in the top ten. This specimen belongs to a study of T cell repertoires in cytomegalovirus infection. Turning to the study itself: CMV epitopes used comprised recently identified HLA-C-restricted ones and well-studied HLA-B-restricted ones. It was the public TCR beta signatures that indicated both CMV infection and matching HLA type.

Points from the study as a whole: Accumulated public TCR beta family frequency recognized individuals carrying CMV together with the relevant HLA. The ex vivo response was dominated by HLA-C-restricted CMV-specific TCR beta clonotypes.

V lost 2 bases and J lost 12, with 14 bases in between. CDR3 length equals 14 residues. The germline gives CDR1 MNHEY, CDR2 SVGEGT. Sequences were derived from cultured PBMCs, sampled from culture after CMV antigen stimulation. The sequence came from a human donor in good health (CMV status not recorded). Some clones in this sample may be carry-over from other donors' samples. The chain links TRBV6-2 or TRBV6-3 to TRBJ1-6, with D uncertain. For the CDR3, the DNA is TGTGCCAGCAGTTACATGGCGGTGGCGGTACCCCTCCACTTT. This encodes CASSYMAVAVPLHF.